This T cell receptor (beta chain) emerged from a study of blood T cell repertoires in COVID-19. The overall study: Sources were T cells, B-cell-depleted T cells, or PBMCs; the material itself was cDNA or gDNA.

The ends were cut back, 3 bases at V and 3 bases at J, with 17 bases in the middle. The CDR3 runs 16 residues. Per the germline V gene, CDR1 is LNHDA and CDR2 is SQIVND (reference sequence). Assay: immunoSEQ multiplex PCR; the TCRdb copy retains only in-frame clones and omits some. The sample holds tens of thousands of clones, about 90% seen once. This TCR was sampled from a human donor in a cohort sampled during active COVID-19. The sample taken for sequencing was peripheral blood. J is TRBJ2-5 and V is TRBV19, with a possible D match to TRBD1 (5 bases). The CDR3 nucleotides are TGTGCCAGTAGTATGTTCCCTCCGAGCAGGGAAGAGACCCAGTACTTC. This sequence encodes CASSMFPPSREETQYF.